These 11 T cell receptor beta chains were sequenced from one sample in a study of neoadjuvant anti-PD-1 for oral cavity cancer. The time point is: after neoadjuvant nivolumab, at surgical resection. TCRdb's copy holds only in-frame clones and misses some; the assay was immunoSEQ multiplex PCR. The data hold 35,000 to 50,000 clones, with about three quarters observed a single time. Sample: PBMCs, taken after nivolumab (anti-PD-1) treatment. These TCRs come from a person aged 35-79 years with oral cavity squamous cell carcinoma.

Only a few counts were recorded for this clone. The genes are TRBV13 and TRBJ1-1, with TRBD1 as a possible D gene (5 bases). The CDR3 is 18 amino acids. Trimming removed 4 bases at V and 2 bases at J, with 23 bases between. CDR1 PRHDT and CDR2 FYEKMQ come from the germline V gene (reference sequence). DNA for the CDR3: TGTGCCAGCAGCTCTCTCTCCTTCTACAGCGGGGGAAACACTGAAGCTTTCTTT. It translates to CASSSLSFYSGGNTEAFF.

The chain carries TRBV30 and TRBJ2-3, with TRBD2 matching over 8 bases. Germline assignment: CDR1 GTSNPN and CDR2 SVGIG (reference sequence). This CDR3 region has 15 residues. With V trimmed by 2 bases and J by 0 bases, 4 bases remained unmatched. Here the CDR3 DNA reads TGTGCCTGGAGTATGACTAGCGTTAGCACAGATACGCAGTATTTT. Translation: CAWSMTSVSTDTQYF. Full variable domain (missing parts from reference TRBV30 and TRBJ2-3): SQTIHQWPATLVQPVGSPLSLECTVEGTSNPNLYWYRQAAGRGLQLLFYSVGIGQISSEVPQNLSASRPQDRQFILSSKKLLLSDSGFYLCAWSMTSVSTDTQYFGPGTRLTVL.

The V call is TRBV11-2, the J call TRBJ1-4, with D possibly TRBD1 on 5 matching bases. Trimming removed 7 bases at V and 2 bases at J, with 20 bases between. The CDR3 runs to 17 residues. Germline lookup yields CDR1 SGHAT and CDR2 FQNNGV. CDR3 amino acids: CASTPGWGGNTNEKLFF. For the CDR3, the DNA is TGTGCCAGCACTCCCGGGTGGGGGGGTAACACTAATGAAAAACTGTTTTTT.

This rearrangement joins TRBV9 to TRBJ1-4; maybe TRBD1 (6 bases). CDR1 is SGDLS and CDR2 is YYNGEE in the germline V gene. The V end lost 0 bases, the J end lost 11 bases, and 14 bases lay between the germline ends. The CDR3 length is 14 residues. CDR3: CASSVGQGQGKLFF. DNA for the CDR3: TGTGCCAGCAGCGTAGGTCAGGGGCAGGGGAAACTGTTTTTT.

The CDR3 protein is CANPQGSSYNEQFF. In nucleotides, the CDR3 is TGTGCCAACCCACAGGGGAGCTCCTACAATGAGCAGTTCTTC. V gene TRBV2 combines with J gene TRBJ2-1; TRBD1 aligns across 7 bases. Germline values: CDR1 SNHLY, CDR2 FYNNEI. This CDR3 is 14 amino acids long. V dropped 10 bases and J dropped 0; count of bases not matched to a gene: 6.

The J gene is TRBJ2-3, the V gene TRBV4-2; 8 bases align to TRBD2. This CDR3 has 17 amino acids. Germline trimming cut 2 bases from V and 2 bases from J; bases unmatched to any gene: 9. In germline, CDR1 is LGHNA, CDR2 YNFKEQ. CDR3 protein: CASSQTEAGASTDTQYF. The CDR3 region has the DNA TGTGCCAGCAGCCAAACTGAAGCGGGGGCCTCCACAGATACGCAGTATTTT.

This chain connects TRBV27 to TRBJ2-2, with TRBD2 matching 7 bases. Germline V CDR1 and CDR2: MNHEY, SMNVEV (reference sequence). The CDR3 consists of 18 residues. The junction had 12 bases not matched to a gene; V was cut back by 5 bases and J by 0 bases. The CDR3 sequence: CASSTLAVGYANTGELFF. DNA for the CDR3: TGTGCCAGCAGTACCCTAGCGGTCGGGTACGCGAACACCGGGGAGCTGTTTTTT.

The chain joins TRBV6-1 to TRBJ2-2; 9 bases line up with TRBD1. This CDR3 contains 17 residues. Looked up from germline, CDR1 is MNHNS and CDR2 is SASEGT. Losses at the gene ends were 2 bases for V and 3 bases for J; bases not matched to a gene: 7. CDR3 residues: CASSENDRTGDTGELFF. The CDR3 DNA sequence: TGTGCCAGCAGTGAAAATGACAGGACAGGGGACACCGGGGAGCTGTTTTTT.

The V and J genes are TRBV5-4 and TRBJ2-2; 8 bases fit TRBD2. Germline CDR1 reads SGHNT; CDR2 reads YYREEE (reference sequence). CDR3 length equals 17 residues. V lost 1 base and J lost 0; bases outside the gene matches: 5. CDR3 in DNA: TGTGCCAGCAGCTTGTCCGGAGCGGGGGCGAACACCGGGGAGCTGTTTTTT. It yields the protein CASSLSGAGANTGELFF.

This clone has more than one count but fewer than ten. The CDR3, as DNA: TGTGCCAGCTCGTCGGCGGGACAAACCACCCAGTACTTC. Translation: CASSSAGQTTQYF. This sequence joins TRBV7-2 and TRBJ2-5, with D possibly being TRBD1 or TRBD2 (6 bases each). The CDR3 is 13 amino acids. The germline CDR1 and CDR2 sequences are SGHTA and FQGNSA. V was shortened by 8 bases and J by 8 bases, with 18 bases between the two germline ends.

This chain joins TRBV19 and TRBJ1-5, with a weak D call TRBD1 (5 bases). There are 14 residues in the CDR3. CDR1 LNHDA and CDR2 SQIVND come from the germline V gene (reference sequence). With 7 bases removed from V and 9 bases from J, the gap between germline ends came to 19 bases. CDR3 DNA: TGTGCCAGTAACTCCGGACGGACGCAGGGGCCCCAGCATTTT. Translation gives CASNSGRTQGPQHF.